The 30 T cell receptor beta chains given below trace back to one sample, sequenced in a study of shared clonotypes between healthy human individuals. Terminally differentiated effector memory CD45RA+ cells were excluded by CCR7 positive selection of CD45RO-negative cells. Sequenced by immunoSEQ multiplex PCR; TCRdb stores in-frame clones only, minus some. The data contain hundreds of thousands of clones, approximately 95% of them singletons. What was sequenced was naive CD8+ T cells sorted from blood. Receptors originate from a woman aged 30 to 39 in good health.

The chain has TRBV19 and TRBJ2-5, with 10 bases identical to TRBD1. The J call may be wrong; the DNA end is better matched by TRBJ2-7. This CDR3 contains 14 residues. CDR1 is LNHDA, CDR2 SQIVND, per germline (reference sequence). This chain's CDR3 is CASSMGTGADEQYF. The CDR3 DNA reads as TGTGCCAGTAGTATGGGGACAGGGGCCGACGAGCAGTACTTC.

J is TRBJ1-3 and V is TRBV7-9; 7 positions agree with TRBD1. The J segment lost 0 bases and the V segment lost 5 bases, leaving 4 bases of the junction unmatched. This CDR3 is built from 15 residues. Germline V gives CDR1 SEHNR, CDR2 FQNEAQ (reference sequence). CDR3 nucleotides: TGTGCCAGCAGCCAGGGGGTAACCTCTGGAAACACCATATATTTT. Residues: CASSQGVTSGNTIYF.

The chain employs TRBV7-8 and TRBJ1-2; maybe TRBD1 (5 bases). The CDR3 covers 13 residues. Trimming removed 1 base from V and 8 bases from J, with 11 bases in between. Germline assignment: CDR1 SGHVS and CDR2 FQNEAQ. CDR3 amino acids: CASSLGRDLGYTF. In DNA form, the CDR3 reads TGTGCCAGCAGCTTAGGACGGGACCTAGGCTACACCTTC.

The V call is TRBV10-2, the J call TRBJ2-7; D gene ambiguous. Germline V gives CDR1 WSHSY, CDR2 SAAADI. The CDR3 has 19 residues. V was trimmed by 4 bases and J by 10 bases, leaving 35 bases between them. The CDR3: CASSVAPPGSPRRFGYQYF. CDR3 nucleotides: TGCGCCAGCAGTGTAGCCCCCCCCGGCAGTCCCCGAAGGTTTGGGTATCAGTACTTC.

This rearrangement joins TRBV28 to TRBJ2-5; D not certain. The CDR3 contains 15 residues. Trimming took 5 bases from V and 0 from J, leaving 13 bases between them. In germline, CDR1 is MDHEN, CDR2 SYDVKM. CDR3 loop: CASSPQPLYQETQYF. CDR3 sequence (DNA): TGTGCCAGCAGTCCCCAACCGCTGTACCAAGAGACCCAGTACTTC.

This chain joins TRBV5-4 and TRBJ2-2; 8 bases align to TRBD1. This CDR3 contains 15 residues. The V gene end was trimmed by 4 bases and the J gene end by 1 base; junction bases not matched to a gene: 3. Per the germline V gene, CDR1 is SGHNT and CDR2 is YYREEE (reference sequence). The CDR3 DNA sequence: TGTGCCAGCAGCGAGGGGACAGGGAACACCGGGGAGCTGTTTTTT. Translation: CASSEGTGNTGELFF.

The genes are TRBV19 and TRBJ2-5, with a tentative D call TRBD1 (5 bases). The CDR3 consists of 14 residues. The germline V gene has CDR1 LNHDA and CDR2 SQIVND (reference sequence). V was cut by 6 bases and J by 0 bases, with 11 bases left in between. The CDR3 loop is CASSLTVYQETQYF. The CDR3 DNA reads TGTGCCAGTAGCCTGACAGTGTACCAAGAGACCCAGTACTTC.

The CDR3 DNA is TGTGCCAGCAGTTTATTGGGACAGGGCGCCTTGAACGAGCAGTACTTC. Encoded protein: CASSLLGQGALNEQYF. This rearrangement joins TRBV27 to TRBJ2-7; TRBD1 agrees at 9 bases. Losses at the gene ends were 1 base for V and 5 bases for J; bases not matched to a gene: 9. Germline V lookup: CDR1 MNHEY, CDR2 SMNVEV (reference sequence). The CDR3 sequence is 16 residues long.

The V call is TRBV9, the J call TRBJ2-5, with unresolved D. Germline lookup yields CDR1 SGDLS and CDR2 YYNGEE. The CDR3 spans 15 residues. Trimming removed 0 bases from V and 5 bases from J, with 14 bases in between. DNA of the CDR3: TGTGCCAGCAGCGTAGAAGGACGCGTTCCGGAGACCCAGTACTTC. Translated, it gives CASSVEGRVPETQYF.

The V and J genes are TRBV27 and TRBJ1-2, with 7 bases fitting TRBD1. CDR3 length: 13 residues. V lost 2 bases to trimming and J lost 7 bases; unmatched junction nucleotides: 4. Germline V gene data show CDR1 as MNHEY and CDR2 as SMNVEV (reference sequence). For the CDR3, the DNA is TGTGCCAGCAGTTTAATAGGGGGCGCTGGCTACACCTTC. As protein: CASSLIGGAGYTF.

The V and J genes are TRBV25-1 and TRBJ2-7, with D hard to call. V lost 4 bases to trimming and J lost 4 bases, with 5 bases between them. The length of the CDR3 is 11 residues. CDR1 MGHDK and CDR2 SYGVNS come from the germline V gene. CDR3 amino acids: CASSGAYEQYF. CDR3 bases: TGTGCCAGCAGTGGGGCTTACGAGCAGTACTTC.

The chain joins TRBV5-8 to TRBJ1-1, with D maybe TRBD1 (5 bases). Looked up from germline, CDR1 is SGHTS and CDR2 is YDEGEE. Trimming took 5 bases from V and 5 from J, leaving 16 bases between them. This CDR3 contains 14 residues. This CDR3 is CASSRQGAWTEAFF. The CDR3 DNA reads as TGTGCCAGCAGTAGGCAGGGTGCATGGACTGAAGCTTTCTTT.

The J gene is TRBJ2-5, the V gene TRBV12-5, with TRBD1 matching 8 bases. CDR1 is LGHNT and CDR2 is FRNRAP in the germline V gene. Trimming cost V 3 bases and J 4 bases; bases outside gene matches: 1. There are 13 residues in the CDR3. CDR3 nucleotides: TGTGCTAGTGGTTTAGACAGGGGAGAGACCCAGTACTTC. Translated: CASGLDRGETQYF. Drawing the rest from reference TRBV12-5 and TRBJ2-5, the complete variable domain is DARVTQTPRHKVTEMGQEVTMRCQPILGHNTVFWYRQTMMQGLELLAYFRNRAPLDDSGMPKDRFSAEMPDATLATLKIQPSEPRDSAVYFCASGLDRGETQYFGPGTRLLVL.

The chain has TRBV10-3 and TRBJ2-3, with TRBD2 matching over 9 bases. With V trimmed by 6 bases and J by 4 bases, 11 bases remained unmatched. Germline CDR1 is ENHRY and CDR2 is SYGVKD. CDR3 length: 16 amino acids. The CDR3 nucleotides are TGTGCCATCAGGGGTGGACTAGCGACGGTCGCAGATACGCAGTATTTT. Protein: CAIRGGLATVADTQYF.

This clone was detected a few times. V is TRBV7-9 and J is TRBJ2-7; TRBD2 matches at 7 bases. There are 14 residues in the CDR3. Germline lookup yields CDR1 SEHNR and CDR2 FQNEAQ (reference sequence). The V gene end was trimmed by 5 bases and the J gene end by 6 bases; junction bases not matched to a gene: 10. CDR3 region: CASSLSGMGFEQYF. Written as DNA, the CDR3 is TGTGCCAGCAGCCTAAGCGGGATGGGATTCGAGCAGTACTTC. The full variable domain, completed using reference TRBV7-9 and TRBJ2-7, is DTGVSQNPRHKITKRGQNVTFRCDPISEHNRLYWYRQTLGQGPEFLTYFQNEAQLEKSRLLSDRFSAERPKGSFSTLEIQRTEQGDSAMYLCASSLSGMGFEQYFGPGTRLTVT.

This clone was seen only once. V and J are TRBV2 and TRBJ1-5; 7 nucleotides align to TRBD1. The V gene end was trimmed by 4 bases and the J gene end by 5 bases; junction bases not matched to a gene: 8. The CDR3 is made up of 15 amino acids. The germline CDR1 and CDR2 sequences are SNHLY and FYNNEI. CDR3 DNA: TGTGCCAGCAGTGGCGTAGACAGGGCTGATCAGCCCCAGCATTTT. Protein: CASSGVDRADQPQHF.

For this clone: The same CDR3 also results from other DNA sequences found in this sample. Here the CDR3 reads CASSIRDSNQPQHF. For the CDR3, the DNA is TGTGCCAGTAGTATACGTGACAGCAATCAGCCCCAGCATTTT. The chain is built from TRBV19 and TRBJ1-5; D gene ambiguous. V dropped 2 bases and J dropped 1 base, with 6 bases sitting between them. The CDR3 totals 14 residues. Germline CDR1 reads LNHDA; CDR2 reads SQIVND (reference sequence).

V usage is TRBV5-4 and J usage is TRBJ2-3, with D tentatively TRBD2 (5 bases). CDR3 length equals 15 residues. Deletions cut 2 bases from V and 2 bases from J, with 12 bases between. CDR1 and CDR2 from the germline V gene are SGHNT and YYREEE (reference sequence). The CDR3 reads CASSLLDVDTDTQYF. CDR3 sequence (DNA): TGTGCCAGCAGCTTACTAGACGTAGACACAGATACGCAGTATTTT.

This sequence joins TRBV11-1 and TRBJ1-2; tentatively, D is TRBD1 (6 bases). V dropped 7 bases and J dropped 6 bases, with 15 bases sitting between them. CDR1 is SGHAT, CDR2 FQDESV, per germline (reference sequence). The CDR3 is 13 amino acids. In DNA form, the CDR3 reads TGTGCCAGCACTCGGGACATAAACGATGGCTACACCTTC. This gives the protein CASTRDINDGYTF. Using reference TRBV11-1 and TRBJ1-2 for the parts outside the CDR3, the full variable domain is EAEVAQSPRYKITEKSQAVAFWCDPISGHATLYWYRQILGQGPELLVQFQDESVVDDSQLPKDRFSAERLKGVDSTLKIQPAELGDSAMYLCASTRDINDGYTFGSGTRLTVV.

The CDR3 DNA sequence: TGTGCCAGCAGAGGATCAGGGGCCTGGGAGCAGTACTTC. Protein: CASRGSGAWEQYF. The chain carries TRBV28 and TRBJ2-5, with D possibly TRBD1 on 6 matching bases. This CDR3 is built from 13 residues. Germline CDR1 and CDR2: MDHEN and SYDVKM. Trimming took 6 bases from V and 11 from J, leaving 19 bases between them.

Note on this clone: The identical CDR3 is also encoded by other nucleotide sequences in the sample. The chain carries TRBV27 and TRBJ1-6, with TRBD1 identical over 8 bases. Per the germline V gene, CDR1 is MNHEY and CDR2 is SMNVEV (reference sequence). This CDR3 region has 14 residues. Trimming at V came to 6 bases and at J to 7 bases, leaving 5 bases not matched to a gene. The CDR3, as DNA: TGTGCCAGCAGCCTGACAGGGGCCAATTCACCCCTCCACTTT. This encodes CASSLTGANSPLHF.

Remarks on this clone: Other DNA sequences within the sample encode an identical CDR3. V is TRBV4-1 and J is TRBJ1-3; D possibly corresponds to TRBD1 (6 bases). The V end was cut by 0 bases, the J end by 4 bases, with 10 bases between. The CDR3 contains 15 residues. CDR1 is MGHRA, CDR2 YSYEKL, per germline. CDR3 protein: CASSQDQGPGNTIYF. The CDR3 nucleotides are TGCGCCAGCAGCCAAGATCAGGGGCCAGGAAACACCATATATTTT.

The chain couples TRBV6-4 to TRBJ2-1; D is possibly TRBD2 (7 bases). CDR1 MRHNA and CDR2 SNTAGT come from the germline V gene. Trimming left V 3 bases short and J 0 bases short, with 18 bases between. The CDR3 length is 18 residues. CDR3 in amino acids: CASSESGLRGGSYNEQFF. The CDR3 DNA reads TGTGCCAGCAGTGAGTCCGGCCTTAGGGGGGGCTCCTACAATGAGCAGTTCTTC.

The chain links TRBV29-1 to TRBJ2-5; D is uncertain. Near its end, the DNA agrees better with TRBJ2-7, so the J call may be wrong. Germline CDR1 is SQVTM and CDR2 is ANQGSEA. CDR3 size: 12 residues. CDR3 in amino acids: CSVVGQNYEQYF. CDR3 DNA sequence: TGCAGCGTTGTAGGGCAGAACTACGAGCAGTACTTC.

The rearrangement uses TRBV4-1 and TRBJ2-5; 7 bases match TRBD1. Germline CDR1 is MGHRA and CDR2 is YSYEKL. CDR3 size: 13 residues. The ends lost 4 bases at V and 3 bases at J; junction bases unmatched: 2. CDR3 residues: CASSPGTEETQYF. The CDR3 coding sequence is TGCGCCAGCAGCCCGGGGACAGAAGAGACCCAGTACTTC.

This chain uses TRBV6-6 with TRBJ2-7; 7 bases match TRBD1. J was trimmed by 5 bases and V by 2 bases; bases with no gene match: 9. This CDR3 has 15 residues. Germline CDR1 MNHNY, CDR2 SVGAGI (reference sequence). The CDR3 loop reads CASSYRRTGTDEQYF. The CDR3 bases are TGTGCCAGCAGTTACCGACGGACAGGTACGGACGAGCAGTACTTC.

The chain is built from TRBV27 and TRBJ2-7, with TRBD1 matching over 7 bases. This CDR3 spans 13 amino acids. Germline V gene data show CDR1 as MNHEY and CDR2 as SMNVEV (reference sequence). After removal of 3 bases from V and 6 bases from J, the junction contained 5 bases not matched to a gene. In DNA form, the CDR3 reads TGTGCCAGCAGTTTGGGGACAGTAGGCGAGCAGTACTTC. Translation: CASSLGTVGEQYF.

The rearrangement uses TRBV29-1 and TRBJ2-3; D gene uncertain. CDR1 is SQVTM, CDR2 ANQGSEA, per germline. This CDR3 has 18 residues. Trimming stripped 0 bases from V and 3 bases from J, with 22 bases between. The CDR3 loop reads CSVEEKAWTQGGTDTQYF. In nucleotides, the CDR3 is TGCAGCGTTGAAGAAAAGGCCTGGACCCAAGGTGGGACAGATACGCAGTATTTT.

The chain carries TRBV29-1 and TRBJ2-2, with D possibly being TRBD1 (5 bases). CDR1 is SQVTM and CDR2 is ANQGSEA in the germline V gene. CDR3 length: 14 amino acids. V lost 2 bases and J 8 bases, leaving 15 bases between the germline ends. DNA for the CDR3: TGCAGCGTTGAAAGTTCAGGGTGGACGGGGGAGCTGTTTTTT. It is translated as CSVESSGWTGELFF.

The rearrangement joins TRBV19 to TRBJ2-7; 14 bases are a match to TRBD2. This CDR3 is 16 amino acids long. With 7 bases clipped from V and 5 bases from J, the junction kept 10 bases outside the gene matches. Germline CDR1 reads LNHDA; CDR2 reads SQIVND (reference sequence). The CDR3 reads CASTPGTSGSLDEQYF. CDR3 DNA: TGTGCCAGTACCCCGGGGACTAGCGGGAGTCTCGACGAGCAGTACTTC.